The 18 T cell receptor beta chains listed next were all sequenced from one sample in a study of blood T cell repertoires in COVID-19. Assay: immunoSEQ multiplex PCR; the TCRdb copy retains only in-frame clones and omits some. Of approximately 140,000 clones detected, roughly 84% appear once; the ten largest clones hold more than 5%. The specimen was PBMCs or T cells enriched from blood (not recorded which). The receptors originated from a woman in her 50s who had been exposed to COVID-19.

J is TRBJ2-3 and V is TRBV5-4; 7 nucleotides align to TRBD1. Losses at the gene ends were 4 bases for V and 0 bases for J; bases not matched to a gene: 5. Germline CDR1 is SGHNT and CDR2 is YYREEE (reference sequence). This CDR3 has 15 amino acids. CDR3 residues: CASSAGTASTDTQYF. The CDR3 region has the DNA TGTGCCAGCAGCGCAGGGACAGCGAGCACAGATACGCAGTATTTT.

Regarding this clone: One junction end disagrees with the germline gene, perhaps due to a read error. The J gene is TRBJ2-1, the V gene TRBV5-1; 8 positions match TRBD2. Germline V CDR1 and CDR2: SGHRS, YFSETQ. The CDR3 contains 12 residues. CDR3 residues: CASFAGGNQQFF. In nucleotides, the CDR3 is TGCGCCAGTTTTGCGGGGGGCAATCAGCAGTTCTTC.

The chain couples TRBV6-5 to TRBJ1-2; possible D gene TRBD1, 6 bases. From germline, CDR1 is MNHEY and CDR2 SVGAGI. This CDR3 comprises 14 residues. Trimming removed 6 bases at V and 8 bases at J, with 19 bases between. This chain's CDR3 is CASSHPGTKQGYTF. CDR3 bases: TGTGCCAGCAGCCACCCCGGGACAAAACAGGGCTACACCTTC.

A word on this clone: One end of the junction fails to match germline, which may point to a read error. V and J are TRBV10-2 and TRBJ2-3; 7 nucleotides align to TRBD1. CDR1 is WSHSY and CDR2 is SAAADI in the germline V gene. The CDR3 contains 13 residues. The CDR3, as DNA: TGCGCCAGCAGTGAGTCAGGGGGCTGGACCCAACCCTTT. Translating gives CASSESGGWTQPF.

This clone was detected once. The V call is TRBV4-3, the J call TRBJ1-2; D call uncertain. Per germline, CDR1 LGHNA and CDR2 YSLEER. The length of the CDR3 is 15 residues. V was shortened by 0 bases and J by 8 bases, with 16 bases between the two germline ends. The CDR3 here is CASSQDRVSSEGYTF. The DNA of the CDR3 is TGCGCCAGCAGCCAAGATCGGGTCTCTTCGGAAGGCTACACCTTC.

This clone was seen just once. This chain links TRBV12-3 or TRBV12-4 with TRBJ2-3, with 8 bases fitting TRBD2. The CDR3 loop spans 13 amino acids. After removal of 6 bases from V and 5 bases from J, the junction contained 4 bases not matched to a gene. CDR3 sequence reads: CASSQAGVDTQYF. DNA for the CDR3: TGTGCCAGCAGCCAAGCGGGAGTAGATACGCAGTATTTT.

The rearrangement uses TRBV7-3 and TRBJ1-6, with TRBD1 as a possible D gene (6 bases). Trimming left V 0 bases short and J 8 bases short, with 11 bases between. CDR3 length: 15 amino acids. CDR1 and CDR2 (germline): SGHTA, FQGTGA. The CDR3 region has the DNA TGTGCCAGCAGCTTAACGAGGGCAGGGGATTCACCCCTCCACTTT. Its protein is CASSLTRAGDSPLHF.

J is TRBJ2-3 and V is TRBV19; D perhaps matches TRBD1 (7 bases). The CDR3 is made up of 16 amino acids. V was clipped by 4 bases and J by 3 bases, with 17 bases between them. Germline V gene lookup returns CDR1 LNHDA and CDR2 SQIVND (reference sequence). CDR3: CASSRRNPGGTDTQYF. DNA of the CDR3: TGTGCCAGTAGTAGAAGGAATCCAGGGGGGACAGATACGCAGTATTTT.

The gene calls are TRBV27 and TRBJ2-2; TRBD1 is a possible D gene (6 bases). V was cut by 3 bases and J by 6 bases, with 8 bases left in between. This CDR3 is 13 amino acids long. Germline loops: CDR1 MNHEY, CDR2 SMNVEV (reference sequence). The CDR3 protein is CASSFSGAGELFF. The CDR3 DNA reads as TGTGCCAGCAGTTTTTCAGGGGCCGGGGAGCTGTTTTTT.

The V gene is TRBV25-1, the J gene TRBJ2-1; a possible D gene is TRBD1 (6 bases). Trimming shortened V by 4 bases and J by 9 bases, and 19 bases separated the two germline ends. The germline V gene encodes CDR1 MGHDK and CDR2 SYGVNS. The CDR3 is made up of 15 amino acids. Here the CDR3 reads CASSAARGSGVEQFF. Written as DNA, the CDR3 is TGTGCCAGCAGTGCCGCGAGGGGGAGCGGTGTTGAGCAGTTCTTC.

This chain connects TRBV6-2 or TRBV6-3 to TRBJ1-3; D is undetermined. The CDR3 is made up of 14 amino acids. Germline assignment: CDR1 MNHEY and CDR2 SVGEGT. Trimming removed 0 bases at V and 7 bases at J, with 10 bases between. The CDR3 loop is CASSYSNRRNTIYF. CDR3 DNA sequence: TGTGCCAGCAGTTACTCGAACCGGAGGAACACCATATATTTT.

This chain uses TRBV6-5 with TRBJ1-3; D may be TRBD1 (5 bases). The V end lost 6 bases, the J end lost 2 bases, and 11 bases lay between the germline ends. Germline V CDR1 and CDR2: MNHEY, SVGAGI. The length of the CDR3 is 14 residues. CDR3 residues: CASSTGGAGNTIYF. CDR3 DNA sequence: TGTGCCAGCAGCACCGGAGGGGCTGGAAACACCATATATTTT.

This clone was recorded once. The chain recombines TRBV19 with TRBJ1-2, with D maybe TRBD1 (6 bases). The germline V gene encodes CDR1 LNHDA and CDR2 SQIVND (reference sequence). The CDR3 is 16 residues long. V shed 5 bases and J shed 2 bases, with 18 bases lying between them. CDR3: CASSVGTPGGNYGYTF. CDR3 nucleotide sequence: TGTGCCAGTAGTGTCGGGACACCGGGAGGCAACTATGGCTACACCTTC. Looking up the rest from reference TRBV19 and TRBJ1-2 gives the full variable domain: DGGITQSPKYLFRKEGQNVTLSCEQNLNHDAMYWYRQDPGQGLRLIYYSQIVNDFQKGDIAEGYSVSREKKESFPLTVTSAQKNPTAFYLCASSVGTPGGNYGYTFGSGTRLTVV.

This clone was seen a handful of times. This sequence joins TRBV14 and TRBJ2-7; a possible D gene is TRBD1 (6 bases). This CDR3 comprises 17 residues. The V gene lost 4 bases and the J gene lost 7 bases, with 26 bases spanning the gap. Germline CDR1 reads SGHDN; CDR2 reads FVKESK. The CDR3 DNA reads TGTGCCAGCAGCCGATCGAGCACCGGGACAAACCCCCTGGAGCAGTACTTC. Residues: CASSRSSTGTNPLEQYF.

The V gene is TRBV3-1 (or the pseudogene TRBV3-2), the J gene TRBJ1-6, with D maybe TRBD1 (5 bases). The V gene's germline CDR1 is LGHDT and CDR2 YNNKEL (reference sequence). V gave up 5 bases and J gave up 7 bases, with 15 bases separating them. CDR3 size: 15 residues. The CDR3 region has the DNA TGTGCCAGCAGCAACTATCAGGGCGACAATTCACCCCTCCACTTT. Protein product: CASSNYQGDNSPLHF.

The rearrangement joins TRBV3-1 (or the pseudogene TRBV3-2) to TRBJ1-2; D gene ambiguous. Per the germline V gene, CDR1 is LGHDT and CDR2 is YNNKEL (reference sequence). V lost 1 base and J lost 2, with 2 bases in between. The CDR3 is made up of 12 amino acids. Written as DNA, the CDR3 is TGTGCCAGCAGCCAAGCGAACTATGGCTACACCTTC. Translating gives CASSQANYGYTF.

The V call is TRBV5-1, the J call TRBJ1-1; TRBD1 might be the D (5 bases). Trimming cost V 0 bases and J 4 bases, with 22 bases left between them. The V gene's germline CDR1 is SGHRS and CDR2 YFSETQ. This CDR3 is built from 18 residues. CDR3 in DNA: TGCGCCAGCAGCTTGGAATGGGGGAGGGGTTCGTTGGGCACTGAAGCTTTCTTT. This translates into CASSLEWGRGSLGTEAFF.

This chain links TRBV5-1 with TRBJ1-2, with D possibly TRBD1 on 6 matching bases. The germline gives CDR1 SGHRS, CDR2 YFSETQ. The V end lost 2 bases, the J end lost 4 bases, and 12 bases lay between the germline ends. The length of the CDR3 is 14 residues. The CDR3 sequence: CASSFRQDLYGYTF. The CDR3 DNA reads as TGCGCCAGCAGCTTTAGACAGGACCTCTATGGCTACACCTTC.